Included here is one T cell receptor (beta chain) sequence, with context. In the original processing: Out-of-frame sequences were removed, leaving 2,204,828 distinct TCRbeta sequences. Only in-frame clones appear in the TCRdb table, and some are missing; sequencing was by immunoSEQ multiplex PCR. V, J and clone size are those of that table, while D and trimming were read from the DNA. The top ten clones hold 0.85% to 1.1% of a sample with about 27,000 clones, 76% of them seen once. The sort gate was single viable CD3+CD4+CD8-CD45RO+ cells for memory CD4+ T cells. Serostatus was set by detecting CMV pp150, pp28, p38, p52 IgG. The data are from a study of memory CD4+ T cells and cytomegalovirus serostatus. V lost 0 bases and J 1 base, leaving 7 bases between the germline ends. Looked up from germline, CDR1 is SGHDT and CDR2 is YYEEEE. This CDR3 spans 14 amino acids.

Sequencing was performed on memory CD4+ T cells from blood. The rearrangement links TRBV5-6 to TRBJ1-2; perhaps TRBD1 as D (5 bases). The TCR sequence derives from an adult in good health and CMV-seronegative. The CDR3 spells CASSLGQFNYGYTF. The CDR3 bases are TGTGCCAGCAGCTTGGGACAGTTTAACTATGGCTACACCTTC. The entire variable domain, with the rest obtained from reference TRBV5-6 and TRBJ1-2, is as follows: DAGVTQSPTHLIKTRGQQVTLRCSPKSGHDTVSWYQQALGQGPQFIFQYYEEEERQRGNFPDRFSGHQFPNYSSELNVNALLLGDSALYLCASSLGQFNYGYTFGSGTRLTVV.